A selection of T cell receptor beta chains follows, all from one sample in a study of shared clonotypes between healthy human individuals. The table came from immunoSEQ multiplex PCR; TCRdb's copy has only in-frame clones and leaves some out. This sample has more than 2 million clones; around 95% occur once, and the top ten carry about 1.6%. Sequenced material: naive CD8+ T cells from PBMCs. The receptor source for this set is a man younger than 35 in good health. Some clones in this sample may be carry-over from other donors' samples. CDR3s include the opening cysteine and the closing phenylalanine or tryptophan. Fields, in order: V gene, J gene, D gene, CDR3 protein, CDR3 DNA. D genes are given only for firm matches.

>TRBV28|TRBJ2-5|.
CASSLQILETQYF
TGTGCCAGCAGTTTGCAAATTCTAGAGACCCAGTACTTC
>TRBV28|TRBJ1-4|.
CASGRRLKGEKLFF
TGTGCCAGCGGTAGGCGCCTGAAGGGTGAAAAACTGTTTTTT
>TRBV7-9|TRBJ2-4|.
CASSPQQYEAKNIQYF
TGTGCCAGCAGCCCCCAGCAGTACGAGGCCAAAAACATTCAGTACTTC
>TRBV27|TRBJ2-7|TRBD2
CASTPGGDEQYF
TGTGCCAGCACCCCGGGGGGGGACGAGCAGTACTTC
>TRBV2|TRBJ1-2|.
CASSETETNYGYTF
TGTGCCAGCAGTGAAACAGAGACTAACTATGGCTACACCTTC
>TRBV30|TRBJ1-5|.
CAWTPGPPGYQPQHF
TGTGCCTGGACCCCCGGCCCCCCAGGCTATCAGCCCCAGCATTTT
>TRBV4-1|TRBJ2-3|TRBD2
CASSQGGGRFSTDTQYF
TGCGCCAGCAGCCAAGGGGGGGGGAGGTTTAGCACAGATACGCAGTATTTT
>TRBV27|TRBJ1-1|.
CASSQMLSTEAFF
TGTGCCAGCAGTCAAATGTTGAGCACTGAAGCTTTCTTT
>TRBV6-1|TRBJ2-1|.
CASSPRQTYNEQFF
TGTGCCAGCAGTCCGCGACAGACCTACAATGAGCAGTTCTTC
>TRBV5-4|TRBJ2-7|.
CASSFDRAGPSYEQYF
TGTGCCAGCAGCTTCGACCGGGCAGGACCCTCCTACGAGCAGTACTTC
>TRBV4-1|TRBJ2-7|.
CASSQEDPGADEQYF
TGCGCCAGCAGCCAAGAGGATCCAGGGGCGGACGAGCAGTACTTC
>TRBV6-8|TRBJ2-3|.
CASSVSSSNTDTQYF
TGTGCCAGCAGTGTTTCTAGCAGCAACACAGATACGCAGTATTTT
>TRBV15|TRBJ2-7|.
CATSRGTGPYEQYF
TGTGCCACCAGCAGAGGCACGGGGCCGTACGAGCAGTACTTC
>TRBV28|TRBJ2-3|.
CASRPDSTDTQYF
TGTGCCAGCAGGCCGGACAGCACAGATACGCAGTATTTT
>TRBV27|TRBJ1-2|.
CASSPNVIRTKDGYTF
TGTGCCAGCAGTCCGAACGTTATTCGGACAAAAGATGGCTACACCTTC
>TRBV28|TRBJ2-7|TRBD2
CASSSRTSGTYEQYF
TGTGCCAGCAGTTCGCGGACTAGCGGGACCTACGAGCAGTACTTC
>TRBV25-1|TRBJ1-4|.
CASSELPEDLNEKLFF
TGTGCCAGCAGTGAATTGCCGGAAGACCTTAATGAAAAACTGTTTTTT
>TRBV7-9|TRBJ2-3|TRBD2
CASSLERGPTDTQYF
TGTGCCAGCAGCCTGGAGCGGGGTCCCACAGATACGCAGTATTTT
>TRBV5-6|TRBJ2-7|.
CASSLGRDEQYF
TGTGCCAGCAGCTTGGGTAGAGACGAGCAGTACTTC
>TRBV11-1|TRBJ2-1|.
CASSRTINEQFF
TGTGCCAGCAGCAGGACTATCAATGAGCAGTTCTTC
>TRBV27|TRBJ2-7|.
CASSLRVRRGEQYF
TGTGCCAGCAGTCTCCGGGTCCGGAGGGGTGAGCAGTACTTC
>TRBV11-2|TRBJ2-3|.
CASSFRAGIDTQYF
TGTGCCAGCAGCTTTCGCGCGGGAATAGATACGCAGTATTTT
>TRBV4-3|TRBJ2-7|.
CASSEAGPGSSYEQYF
TGCGCCAGCAGCGAGGCGGGACCCGGCAGCTCCTACGAGCAGTACTTC
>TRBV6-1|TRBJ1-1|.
CASSEWQTNTEAFF
TGTGCCAGCAGTGAATGGCAGACTAACACTGAAGCTTTCTTT
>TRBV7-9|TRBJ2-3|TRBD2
CASSRRTSGESTDTQYF
TGTGCCAGCAGCCGGAGGACTAGCGGGGAAAGCACAGATACGCAGTATTTT
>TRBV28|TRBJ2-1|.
CASSFPGEQFF
TGTGCCAGCAGTTTTCCGGGGGAGCAGTTCTTC
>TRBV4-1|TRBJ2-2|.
CASSQEEGRAGELFF
TGCGCCAGCAGCCAAGAAGAGGGGCGAGCCGGGGAGCTGTTTTTT
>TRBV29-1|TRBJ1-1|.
CSACLGGGPEAFF
TGCAGCGCCTGTTTGGGCGGGGGCCCTGAAGCTTTCTTT
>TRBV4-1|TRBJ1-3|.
CASSPWDNYSGNTIYF
TGCGCCAGCAGCCCCTGGGACAACTACTCTGGAAACACCATATATTTT
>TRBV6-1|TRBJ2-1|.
CASSVEGVYNEQFF
TGTGCCAGCAGTGTTGAAGGGGTCTACAATGAGCAGTTCTTC
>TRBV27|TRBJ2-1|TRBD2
CASTVGLAGVGEQFF
TGTGCCAGCACCGTGGGACTAGCGGGAGTGGGGGAGCAGTTCTTC